These 23 T cell receptor beta chains were sequenced from one sample in a study of T-cell memory formation after mild COVID-19. From the 5' RACE reads, TCRdb called clonotypes with MiXCR, one entry per CDR3 protein. The data hold almost 550,000 distinct CDR3 sequences, with about a fifth observed a single time. Sequenced: PBMCs or a T cell subset sorted from them (not recorded which). The origin of the receptors is an adult woman who had mild COVID-19 (a few samples of this study predate the infection). Cell type and time point are not known.

In its sample, this clonotype was seen a few times. V and J are TRBV12-3 or TRBV12-4 and TRBJ2-5; D is undetermined. This CDR3 spans 14 amino acids. V was trimmed by 6 bases and J by 6 bases, leaving 17 bases between them. The chain's CDR3 is CASSQGLLLQTQYF. As DNA, the CDR3 is TGTGCCAGCAGCCAAGGGCTCCTATTGCAGACCCAGTACTTC.

The chain employs TRBV6-6 and TRBJ1-1; no clear D gene. In germline, CDR1 is MNHNY, CDR2 SVGAGI (reference sequence). The CDR3 contains 13 residues. V lost 3 bases and J 3 bases, leaving 8 bases between the germline ends. The CDR3 protein is CASSYTEYTEAFF. CDR3 in DNA: TGTGCCAGCAGTTATACTGAGTACACTGAAGCTTTCTTT.

This clonotype was seen a few times. This chain joins TRBV11-1 and TRBJ1-3; D gene uncertain. The CDR3 sequence is 13 residues long. The ends were cut back, 5 bases at V and 4 bases at J, with 9 bases in the middle. Looked up from germline, CDR1 is SGHAT and CDR2 is FQDESV (reference sequence). CDR3 residues: CASSSSPGNTIYF. The CDR3 DNA follows: TGTGCCAGCAGCAGTTCACCAGGAAACACCATATATTTT.

The gene calls are TRBV20-1 and TRBJ1-1; the match to TRBD1 covers 7 bases. The CDR3 loop spans 15 amino acids. The V and J ends lost 1 base and 5 bases, in that order; junction bases with no gene match: 10. Germline CDR1 is DFQATT and CDR2 is SNEGSKA (reference sequence). CDR3 protein: CSARAPQGRQTEAFF. For the CDR3, the DNA is TGCAGTGCTAGAGCACCACAGGGGAGGCAAACTGAAGCTTTCTTT.

V is TRBV3-1 and J is TRBJ2-7; TRBD2 might be the D (6 bases). CDR1 LGHDT and CDR2 YNNKEL come from the germline V gene (reference sequence). Trimming stripped 0 bases from V and 7 bases from J, with 16 bases between. This CDR3 comprises 15 residues. Here the CDR3 DNA reads TGTGCCAGCAGCCAAGATCAAGGTCTAGCGCTAGAGCAGTACTTC. Amino acids: CASSQDQGLALEQYF.

This clonotype showed up just a few times. The chain recombines TRBV27 with TRBJ2-1, with D possibly TRBD2 on 6 matching bases. CDR1 and CDR2 from the germline V gene are MNHEY and SMNVEV (reference sequence). The CDR3 contains 15 residues. Between the trimmed V and J ends, which lost 7 bases and 1 base, there was a span of 14 bases. Here the CDR3 reads CASTPGSRSYNEQFF. CDR3 in DNA: TGTGCCAGCACCCCCGGGAGTAGGTCCTACAATGAGCAGTTCTTC.

The J gene is TRBJ1-1, the V gene TRBV7-6, with 11 positions matching TRBD1. The CDR3 spans 15 residues. Germline V gene lookup returns CDR1 SGHVS and CDR2 FNYEAQ. Trimming removed 2 bases from V and 4 bases from J; junction bases left unmatched: 3. The CDR3 is CASSLPGQGGTEAFF. The CDR3 DNA reads TGTGCCAGCAGCTTACCGGGACAGGGGGGCACTGAAGCTTTCTTT. Filled out from reference TRBV7-6 and TRBJ1-1, the complete variable domain reads GAGVSQSPRYKVTKRGQDVALRCDPISGHVSLYWYRQALGQGPEFLTYFNYEAQQDKSGLPNDRFSAERPEGSISTLTIQRTEQRDSAMYRCASSLPGQGGTEAFFGQGTRLTVV.

This chain links TRBV10-3 with TRBJ1-1; the D gene is possibly TRBD1 (5 bases). Trimming took 10 bases from V and 4 from J, leaving 13 bases between them. CDR1 is ENHRY, CDR2 SYGVKD, per germline. This CDR3 comprises 12 residues. The CDR3 spells CATREGSTEAFF. The CDR3 region has the DNA TGTGCCACCAGGGAGGGTTCCACTGAAGCTTTCTTT.

This clonotype appeared many times. The rearrangement joins TRBV12-3 or TRBV12-4 to TRBJ2-1; D not resolved. V lost 8 bases, J lost 4 bases, and 12 bases lay in between. There are 13 residues in the CDR3. The CDR3 sequence: CASSRAEYNEQFF. The CDR3 DNA reads TGTGCCAGCTCCCGGGCGGAATACAATGAGCAGTTCTTC.

The chain employs TRBV6-2 or TRBV6-3 and TRBJ2-1, with 12 bases fitting TRBD2. Germline V gene data show CDR1 as MNHEY and CDR2 as SVGEGT. The CDR3 spans 19 residues. Losses at the gene ends were 10 bases for V and 4 bases for J; bases not matched to a gene: 20. The CDR3 nucleotides read TGTGCCATCAATGGGGAGGACACCCCTGGACTAGCGGGGTACAATGAGCAGTTCTTC. Translating gives CAINGEDTPGLAGYNEQFF.

The V gene is TRBV20-1, the J gene TRBJ1-1; tentative D call: TRBD1 (5 bases). The V gene's germline CDR1 is DFQATT and CDR2 SNEGSKA (reference sequence). V was shortened by 0 bases and J by 2 bases, with 16 bases between the two germline ends. This CDR3 has 16 residues. The DNA of the CDR3 is TGCAGTGCTAGAGATATAGGACGGGGACGAAACACTGAAGCTTTCTTT. It codes for CSARDIGRGRNTEAFF.

This clonotype was found a few times. The chain carries TRBV10-3 and TRBJ2-7; D perhaps matches TRBD1 (6 bases). Germline V gene sequence: CDR1 ENHRY, CDR2 SYGVKD. Between the trimmed V and J ends, which lost 4 bases and 3 bases, there was a span of 10 bases. CDR3 length: 13 amino acids. The CDR3 DNA reads as TGTGCCATCAGTGCGACAGGTTACTACGAGCAGTACTTC. Its protein is CAISATGYYEQYF.

A few counts support this clonotype. The CDR3 loop reads CASSLSGGARAAGELFF. CDR3 DNA: TGTGCCAGCAGCTTATCAGGGGGCGCCCGGGCCGCCGGGGAGCTGTTTTTT. V and J are TRBV7-3 and TRBJ2-2; TRBD1 matches at 8 bases. The CDR3 has 17 residues. Trimming cost V 2 bases and J 6 bases; bases outside gene matches: 11. Per the germline V gene, CDR1 is SGHTA and CDR2 is FQGTGA.

This clonotype was seen at least ten times. This chain joins TRBV24-1 and TRBJ2-7; D is ambiguous. V was trimmed by 2 bases and J by 2 bases, leaving 12 bases between them. Germline CDR1 and CDR2: KGHDR and SFDVKD. This CDR3 is 15 amino acids long. The CDR3 nucleotides are TGTGCCACCAGTGATTCGGGCATTGGCACCTACGAGCAGTACTTC. Its protein is CATSDSGIGTYEQYF.

The chain combines TRBV2 with TRBJ1-5; 8 bases are a match to TRBD1. V shed 3 bases and J 3 bases; nucleotides not matched to a gene: 4. The CDR3 runs 15 residues. CDR1 and CDR2 from the germline V gene are SNHLY and FYNNEI. The CDR3 DNA is TGTGCCAGCAGTGATGGACAGGGACCCAATCAGCCCCAGCATTTT. Its translation is CASSDGQGPNQPQHF. Looking up the rest from reference TRBV2 and TRBJ1-5 gives the full variable domain: EPEVTQTPSHQVTQMGQEVILRCVPISNHLYFYWYRQILGQKVEFLVSFYNNEISEKSEIFDDQFSVERPDGSNFTLKIRSTKLEDSAMYFCASSDGQGPNQPQHFGDGTRLSIL.

The table lists this clonotype with a few counts. V is TRBV14 and J is TRBJ2-7; no definite D call. The ends were cut back, 4 bases at V and 3 bases at J, with 10 bases in the middle. The germline V gene has CDR1 SGHDN and CDR2 FVKESK. This CDR3 has 13 amino acids. The CDR3, as DNA: TGTGCCAGCAGCCCATTACACCTCTACGAGCAGTACTTC. This gives the protein CASSPLHLYEQYF.

V and J are TRBV19 and TRBJ2-6, with 9 bases aligning to TRBD1. This CDR3 contains 19 residues. V was clipped by 6 bases and J by 0 bases; unmatched bases: 12. CDR1 and CDR2 (germline): LNHDA, SQIVND (reference sequence). The CDR3 protein is CASSRDRGASVSGANVLTF. Written as DNA, the CDR3 is TGTGCCAGTAGCCGTGACAGGGGGGCGTCCGTCTCTGGGGCCAACGTCCTGACTTTC.

The chain uses TRBV3-1 and TRBJ1-4; 9 bases are shared with TRBD1. In germline, CDR1 is LGHDT, CDR2 YNNKEL (reference sequence). With V trimmed by 3 bases and J by 4 bases, 3 bases remained unmatched. The CDR3 runs to 15 residues. The CDR3 coding sequence is TGTGCCAGCAGCCAGTACAGGGGGCGTAATGAAAAACTGTTTTTT. Translation: CASSQYRGRNEKLFF.

This clonotype appeared a few times. J is TRBJ2-2 and V is TRBV20-1, with a tentative D call TRBD2 (5 bases). Germline V gene lookup returns CDR1 DFQATT and CDR2 SNEGSKA (reference sequence). V lost 0 bases and J lost 3, with 17 bases in between. There are 17 residues in the CDR3. CDR3 sequence (DNA): TGCAGTGCTAGAGATCGTTGGCGGGCATGGGACACCGGGGAGCTGTTTTTT. Protein sequence: CSARDRWRAWDTGELFF.

V gene TRBV6-2 or TRBV6-3 combines with J gene TRBJ2-7, with unresolved D. Trimming took off 5 bases at V and 1 base at J, with 6 bases between the two ends. There are 12 residues in the CDR3. CDR1 and CDR2 (germline): MNHEY, SVGEGT. The CDR3 loop reads CASSIASYEQYF. The CDR3 bases are TGTGCCAGCAGTATTGCGTCCTACGAGCAGTACTTC.

This clonotype was recorded a few times. The CDR3 is CASSSSGQGYNEQFF. For the CDR3, the DNA is TGTGCCAGCAGCTCTAGCGGGCAGGGCTACAATGAGCAGTTCTTC. The chain employs TRBV5-6 and TRBJ2-1; 8 nucleotides align to TRBD2. V shed 3 bases, J shed 3 bases, and the junction held 5 bases outside the gene matches. Germline values: CDR1 SGHDT, CDR2 YYEEEE. The CDR3 totals 15 residues.

This clonotype showed up just a few times. The J gene is TRBJ2-7, the V gene TRBV10-3; weak D call: TRBD2 (7 bases). This CDR3 region has 14 residues. Trimming left V 4 bases short and J 3 bases short, with 13 bases between. Germline CDR1 reads ENHRY; CDR2 reads SYGVKD. The CDR3 DNA follows: TGTGCCATCAGTGGTTGGGGGGGCAACTACGAGCAGTACTTC. It codes for CAISGWGGNYEQYF.

The V gene is TRBV27, the J gene TRBJ1-2; 8 positions match TRBD1. Trimming at V came to 3 bases and at J to 3 bases, leaving 3 bases not matched to a gene. This CDR3 has 14 residues. Germline CDR1 and CDR2: MNHEY and SMNVEV (reference sequence). As DNA, the CDR3 is TGTGCCAGCAGTTTTCAGGGGGCAGACTATGGCTACACCTTC. This gives the protein CASSFQGADYGYTF.